The rows below give T cell receptor beta chains drawn from one sample of a study of blood T cell repertoires in COVID-19. The protocol was immunoSEQ multiplex PCR, while the TCRdb copy is restricted to in-frame clones and leaves out a portion. The sample has about 190,000 clones, around nine tenths seen once. The sequenced sample was peripheral blood. The receptors were sampled from a man in his forties with acute or convalescent COVID-19. Both conserved end residues are part of each CDR3. Each record gives: CDR3 DNA, CDR3 protein, J gene, D gene, V gene, clone size. D genes are given only for firm matches. Clone size is stated in some rows and not others, as once, few, many or a class when expanded.

CDR3 DNA: TGTGCCAGCAGTTTCCACCTTCGACAGGGGGCGTTTTCTGGGGCCAACGTCCTGACTTTC
CDR3 protein: CASSFHLRQGAFSGANVLTF
J gene: TRBJ2-6
D gene: TRBD1
V gene: TRBV27
clone size: .

CDR3 DNA: TGTGCCAGCAAGGAGTATGATTCACCCCTCCACTTT
CDR3 protein: CASKEYDSPLHF
J gene: TRBJ1-6
D gene: .
V gene: TRBV27
clone size: few

CDR3 DNA: TGCGCCAGCAGCCAAGATCTGGACAGCATCCACTATGGCTACACCTTC
CDR3 protein: CASSQDLDSIHYGYTF
J gene: TRBJ1-2
D gene: .
V gene: TRBV4-1
clone size: .

CDR3 DNA: TGTGCCAGCAGCCCAGGGAACGAGCAGTACTTC
CDR3 protein: CASSPGNEQYF
J gene: TRBJ2-7
D gene: .
V gene: TRBV7-8
clone size: .

CDR3 DNA: TGTGCCAGCAGCCCACTTACCCAGGGGTACACCGGGGAGCTGTTTTTT
CDR3 protein: CASSPLTQGYTGELFF
J gene: TRBJ2-2
D gene: .
V gene: TRBV7-8
clone size: .

CDR3 DNA: TGCAGCGTTCCCGGGACAGGGGGCGTCACAGATACGCAGTATTTT
CDR3 protein: CSVPGTGGVTDTQYF
J gene: TRBJ2-3
D gene: TRBD1
V gene: TRBV29-1
clone size: .

CDR3 DNA: TGTGCCAGCAGTTTAAAGGGGGGGTTGGGCTACACCTTC
CDR3 protein: CASSLKGGLGYTF
J gene: TRBJ1-2
D gene: .
V gene: TRBV27
clone size: .

CDR3 DNA: TGTGCCAGCTCACCTTTCCCATCAACAGGGAAGAGCACAGATACGCAGTATTTT
CDR3 protein: CASSPFPSTGKSTDTQYF
J gene: TRBJ2-3
D gene: .
V gene: TRBV18
clone size: .

CDR3 DNA: TGTGCCAGCCATCCATCGAGCTCCTACGAGCAGTACTTC
CDR3 protein: CASHPSSSYEQYF
J gene: TRBJ2-7
D gene: .
V gene: TRBV5-6
clone size: .

CDR3 DNA: TGTGCCAGCAGTTACTCCCAGGGGGTGAACATTCAGTACTTC
CDR3 protein: CASSYSQGVNIQYF
J gene: TRBJ2-4
D gene: TRBD1
V gene: TRBV6-5
clone size: .

CDR3 DNA: TGTGCCAGCAGCGTAGGACAGGCTAACTATGGCTACACCTTC
CDR3 protein: CASSVGQANYGYTF
J gene: TRBJ1-2
D gene: .
V gene: TRBV9
clone size: .

CDR3 DNA: TGCGCCAGCAGCTTTCGTACCTCAGATTCGGGTGAGCAGTTCTTC
CDR3 protein: CASSFRTSDSGEQFF
J gene: TRBJ2-1
D gene: .
V gene: TRBV4-1
clone size: .

CDR3 DNA: TGCGCCAGCAGCTTGGCACAGACCACAGATACGCAGTATTTT
CDR3 protein: CASSLAQTTDTQYF
J gene: TRBJ2-3
D gene: .
V gene: TRBV5-1
clone size: .

CDR3 DNA: TGTGCCAGCCGGAAGAGGGGGACCCCCTCTGGGGCCAACGTCCTGACTTTC
CDR3 protein: CASRKRGTPSGANVLTF
J gene: TRBJ2-6
D gene: .
V gene: TRBV4-2
clone size: .

CDR3 DNA: TGTGCCAGCAGCTCTTACCCGCGGGAACGGGAGACCCAGTACTTC
CDR3 protein: CASSSYPRERETQYF
J gene: TRBJ2-5
D gene: .
V gene: TRBV11-2
clone size: .

CDR3 DNA: TGTGCCAGTAGTATCGGGGGTACCTACGAGCAGTACTTC
CDR3 protein: CASSIGGTYEQYF
J gene: TRBJ2-7
D gene: .
V gene: TRBV19
clone size: .

CDR3 DNA: TGTGCCAGCAGCTTCCCCCGCGGACTAGCGAACTCCTACGAGCAGTACTTC
CDR3 protein: CASSFPRGLANSYEQYF
J gene: TRBJ2-7
D gene: TRBD2
V gene: TRBV11-2
clone size: .

CDR3 DNA: TGTGCCAGCAGCCCTACCGGGGAGGCATACTATGGCTACACCTTC
CDR3 protein: CASSPTGEAYYGYTF
J gene: TRBJ1-2
D gene: .
V gene: TRBV7-2
clone size: .

CDR3 DNA: TGCGCCAGCAGCCAACCCGTCCGCTTGACTAGGTCTCTATCCAAAAACATTCAGTACTTC
CDR3 protein: CASSQPVRLTRSLSKNIQYF
J gene: TRBJ2-4
D gene: .
V gene: TRBV4-1
clone size: .

CDR3 DNA: TGTGCCAGCAGCTCCCGAGGGGGCCCCAGCTACGAGCAGTACTTC
CDR3 protein: CASSSRGGPSYEQYF
J gene: TRBJ2-7
D gene: TRBD1
V gene: TRBV11-2
clone size: .

CDR3 DNA: TGTGCCAGCAGTGAACTGGGCAGTAACACCGGGGAGCTGTTTTTT
CDR3 protein: CASSELGSNTGELFF
J gene: TRBJ2-2
D gene: .
V gene: TRBV25-1
clone size: .

CDR3 DNA: TGTGCCAGCAGTTCCCTCGGGACTAGTAGATACGAGCAGTACTTC
CDR3 protein: CASSSLGTSRYEQYF
J gene: TRBJ2-7
D gene: TRBD2
V gene: TRBV27
clone size: .

CDR3 DNA: TGTGCCAGCAGTTACGCCGAGACAGGGCTGAGCTATGGCTACACCTTC
CDR3 protein: CASSYAETGLSYGYTF
J gene: TRBJ1-2
D gene: TRBD1
V gene: TRBV6-5
clone size: few

CDR3 DNA: TGTGCCAGTAGCGCAGGGGGAAGCTACGAGCAGTACTTC
CDR3 protein: CASSAGGSYEQYF
J gene: TRBJ2-7
D gene: TRBD1
V gene: TRBV19
clone size: .

CDR3 DNA: TGTGCCAGCTCACCAACAACTTACGGACAGAGGCACGGGGAGCTGTTTTTT
CDR3 protein: CASSPTTYGQRHGELFF
J gene: TRBJ2-2
D gene: .
V gene: TRBV18
clone size: .

CDR3 DNA: TGTGCCAGCAGCCCCTACCCGACAGGGGCCTACGAGCAGTACTTC
CDR3 protein: CASSPYPTGAYEQYF
J gene: TRBJ2-7
D gene: TRBD1
V gene: TRBV9
clone size: .

CDR3 DNA: TGTGCCAGCAGAACGGAGACGCTTGATACGCAGTATTTT
CDR3 protein: CASRTETLDTQYF
J gene: TRBJ2-3
D gene: .
V gene: TRBV6-5
clone size: .

CDR3 DNA: TGTGCCAGCAGCGTAGAGCTAGCATCGGAGACCCAGTACTTC
CDR3 protein: CASSVELASETQYF
J gene: TRBJ2-5
D gene: .
V gene: TRBV9
clone size: .

CDR3 DNA: TGCGCCAGCAGCTTGGAGCCCGGCCTCTCCGCGGCGGGCGAGCAGTACTTC
CDR3 protein: CASSLEPGLSAAGEQYF
J gene: TRBJ2-7
D gene: .
V gene: TRBV5-1
clone size: .

CDR3 DNA: TGTGCCAGCAGTGGAAACACACAGGGTACTGGGGCCAACGTCCTGACTTTC
CDR3 protein: CASSGNTQGTGANVLTF
J gene: TRBJ2-6
D gene: .
V gene: TRBV2
clone size: once

CDR3 DNA: TGTGCCAGTAGTATCGATACAGGGACCTATGGCTACACCTTC
CDR3 protein: CASSIDTGTYGYTF
J gene: TRBJ1-2
D gene: .
V gene: TRBV19
clone size: .

CDR3 DNA: TGCGCCAGCAGCTTGGCCGTCTCTAACTATGGCTACACCTTC
CDR3 protein: CASSLAVSNYGYTF
J gene: TRBJ1-2
D gene: .
V gene: TRBV5-1
clone size: .

CDR3 DNA: TGTGCCTGGAGTGCCCACAGGGGGAACATTTCACCCCTCCACTTT
CDR3 protein: CAWSAHRGNISPLHF
J gene: TRBJ1-6
D gene: TRBD1
V gene: TRBV30
clone size: .

CDR3 DNA: TGTGCCTGGAAGCCCCGGGACAGGGGACTTTCCCCCAATCAGCCCCAGCATTTT
CDR3 protein: CAWKPRDRGLSPNQPQHF
J gene: TRBJ1-5
D gene: TRBD1
V gene: TRBV30
clone size: .

CDR3 DNA: TGTGCCAGCAGCGGGGGGGCGAGCAATCAGCCCCAGCATTTT
CDR3 protein: CASSGGASNQPQHF
J gene: TRBJ1-5
D gene: .
V gene: TRBV14
clone size: few

CDR3 DNA: TGTGCCAGCAGCTTAGATAGGGGGACAGGGTACGAAAAACTGTTTTTT
CDR3 protein: CASSLDRGTGYEKLFF
J gene: TRBJ1-4
D gene: TRBD1
V gene: TRBV11-2
clone size: few

CDR3 DNA: TGTGCCAGCAGCACAGGACAGGGGGGATACTATGGCTACACCTTC
CDR3 protein: CASSTGQGGYYGYTF
J gene: TRBJ1-2
D gene: TRBD1
V gene: TRBV7-9
clone size: .

CDR3 DNA: TGTGCCAGCAGTTTATTGGTGGGGCAGGGGCAATCCAATGAGCAGTTCTTC
CDR3 protein: CASSLLVGQGQSNEQFF
J gene: TRBJ2-1
D gene: .
V gene: TRBV27
clone size: .

CDR3 DNA: TGTGCCAGCAGAATGGACAGGAGAATGACTGAAGCTTTCTTT
CDR3 protein: CASRMDRRMTEAFF
J gene: TRBJ1-1
D gene: TRBD1
V gene: TRBV11-1
clone size: .

CDR3 DNA: TGCGCCAGCAGCCCCGCGACGGGTTTTGCCTATGGCTACACCTTC
CDR3 protein: CASSPATGFAYGYTF
J gene: TRBJ1-2
D gene: .
V gene: TRBV4-3
clone size: .

CDR3 DNA: TGTGCCAGCAGCCACAACTTACAGGATTCACCCCTCCACTTT
CDR3 protein: CASSHNLQDSPLHF
J gene: TRBJ1-6
D gene: .
V gene: TRBV3-1/TRBV3-2
clone size: .